Shown below are 32 T cell receptor beta chains from a single sample sequenced in a study of identical twins. From the 5' RACE reads, TCRdb called clonotypes with MiXCR, one entry per CDR3 protein. The repertoire includes some 440,000 distinct CDR3 sequences, roughly 24% of them detected once, and just under 3% sits in the top ten. These data are also associated with another study on T cells expressing NK-cell markers.

Sequenced input: CD4+ T cells sorted from blood. The receptors were gathered from a young woman in good health.

This clonotype was counted between two and nine times. The chain joins TRBV9 to TRBJ2-2; 12 nucleotides agree with TRBD2. V was pared by 9 bases and J by 5 bases, with 11 bases of the junction left unmatched. Per germline, CDR1 SGDLS and CDR2 YYNGEE. The CDR3 is made up of 16 amino acids. CDR3 amino acids: CATSRAGTSGTGELFF. The CDR3 DNA reads TGTGCCACTTCAAGAGCCGGGACTAGCGGGACCGGGGAGCTGTTTTTT.

This clonotype has ten or more counts. This sequence joins TRBV11-2 and TRBJ2-2, with D perhaps TRBD1 (5 bases). This CDR3 is 17 amino acids long. V lost 1 base to trimming and J lost 6 bases, with 18 bases between them. Germline CDR1 SGHAT, CDR2 FQNNGV. The CDR3 spells CASSLGATGSYPGELFF. Here the CDR3 DNA reads TGTGCCAGCAGCTTAGGGGCCACAGGATCCTACCCCGGGGAGCTGTTTTTT.

The chain recombines TRBV18 with TRBJ2-1, with 10 positions matching TRBD1. V trimming: 3 bases; J trimming: 8 bases; junction bases outside the gene matches: 7. Germline lookup yields CDR1 KGHSH and CDR2 LQKENI. The CDR3 has 15 amino acids. CDR3 residues: CASSPRQGAMDEQFF. For the CDR3, the DNA is TGTGCCAGCTCACCGAGACAGGGGGCAATGGATGAGCAGTTCTTC. Combining the CDR3 with reference TRBV18 and TRBJ2-1 gives the whole variable domain NAGVMQNPRHLVRRRGQEARLRCSPMKGHSHVYWYRQLPEEGLKFMVYLQKENIIDESGMPKERFSAEFPKEGPSILRIQQVVRGDSAAYFCASSPRQGAMDEQFFGPGTRLTVL.

Only a few counts were recorded for this clonotype. The chain joins TRBV20-1 to TRBJ1-4, with 9 bases that match TRBD1. CDR1 is DFQATT and CDR2 is SNEGSKA in the germline V gene (reference sequence). With 3 bases clipped from V and 5 bases from J, the junction kept 4 bases outside the gene matches. This CDR3 region has 14 residues. The CDR3 loop is CSARSGTGNEKLFF. In DNA form, the CDR3 reads TGCAGTGCTAGGAGTGGGACAGGGAATGAAAAACTGTTTTTT.

This clonotype has a handful of counts. The chain has TRBV2 and TRBJ1-1; the match to TRBD1 covers 7 bases. The germline gives CDR1 SNHLY, CDR2 FYNNEI. After removal of 7 bases from V and 1 base from J, the junction contained 3 bases not matched to a gene. CDR3 length: 13 residues. This chain's CDR3 is CASTTGRNTEAFF. The CDR3 DNA follows: TGTGCCAGCACGACAGGGAGGAACACTGAAGCTTTCTTT.

This clonotype was counted once. The chain links TRBV18 to TRBJ2-6; tentatively, D is TRBD1 (5 bases). Germline V gene sequence: CDR1 KGHSH, CDR2 LQKENI. The CDR3 totals 16 residues. V was clipped by 1 base and J by 0 bases, with 7 bases between them. DNA for the CDR3: TGTGCCAGCTCACCACTACAGGACTCTGGGGCCAACGTCCTGACTTTC. This encodes CASSPLQDSGANVLTF.

This clonotype was picked up a small number of times. The V and J genes are TRBV5-6 and TRBJ2-4, with D possibly TRBD1 on 5 matching bases. The CDR3 has 14 residues. Germline assignment: CDR1 SGHDT and CDR2 YYEEEE. Trimming removed 4 bases at V and 2 bases at J, with 10 bases between. The CDR3 DNA follows: TGTGCCAGCAGCGCGGACACATCCAAAAACATTCAGTACTTC. Protein sequence: CASSADTSKNIQYF.

This clonotype was observed a handful of times. V gene TRBV5-1 combines with J gene TRBJ1-2, with 11 nucleotides matching TRBD1. After removal of 3 bases from V and 5 bases from J, the junction contained 6 bases not matched to a gene. CDR1 SGHRS and CDR2 YFSETQ come from the germline V gene. The length of the CDR3 is 15 residues. The CDR3 protein is CASSSHGQGAYGYTF. CDR3 nucleotides: TGCGCCAGCAGCTCCCATGGACAGGGGGCTTATGGCTACACCTTC.

The chain links TRBV29-1 to TRBJ2-3; maybe TRBD2 (5 bases). Germline V CDR1 and CDR2: SQVTM, ANQGSEA. Trimming shortened V by 4 bases and J by 2 bases, and 13 bases separated the two germline ends. The CDR3 has 14 residues. CDR3 bases: TGCAGCGTTGTAACCGGGGATGACACAGATACGCAGTATTTT. Its protein is CSVVTGDDTDTQYF.

This clonotype has more than one count but fewer than ten. V and J are TRBV12-3 or TRBV12-4 and TRBJ2-3; possibly TRBD2 for D (5 bases). Trimming stripped 6 bases from V and 2 bases from J, with 9 bases between. This CDR3 comprises 13 residues. CDR3 nucleotides: TGTGCCAGCAGCTCGGGAAACACAGATACGCAGTATTTT. Its translation is CASSSGNTDTQYF.

This clonotype showed up just a few times. The chain joins TRBV20-1 to TRBJ2-7, with 7 bases lining up with TRBD2. The CDR3 contains 11 residues. With 5 bases clipped from V and 2 bases from J, the junction kept 0 bases outside the gene matches. Germline loops: CDR1 DFQATT, CDR2 SNEGSKA (reference sequence). CDR3 residues: CSALAAYEQYF. CDR3 nucleotides: TGCAGTGCTCTAGCGGCCTACGAGCAGTACTTC.

This chain connects TRBV5-6 to TRBJ1-2; no clear D. The CDR3 is 15 residues long. Trimming shortened V by 1 base and J by 4 bases, and 14 bases separated the two germline ends. CDR1 and CDR2 (germline): SGHDT, YYEEEE. The CDR3 here is CASSLLAGDFYGYTF. The CDR3 nucleotides read TGTGCCAGCAGCTTGTTGGCAGGCGATTTCTATGGCTACACCTTC.

V gene TRBV10-1 combines with J gene TRBJ2-2, with 8 nucleotides matching TRBD2. Germline CDR1 WNHNN, CDR2 SYGVQD (reference sequence). The V segment lost 0 bases and the J segment 4 bases; nucleotides outside the gene matches: 7. CDR3 size: 17 residues. CDR3: CASSESTPGGGTGELFF. The DNA of the CDR3 is TGCGCCAGCAGTGAGTCGACCCCGGGAGGGGGCACCGGGGAGCTGTTTTTT.

The chain is built from TRBV5-1 and TRBJ1-5, with 7 bases fitting TRBD1. CDR3 length: 16 amino acids. Germline V CDR1 and CDR2: SGHRS, YFSETQ. After removal of 1 base from V and 0 bases from J, the junction contained 4 bases not matched to a gene. The CDR3, as DNA: TGCGCCAGCAGCTTGCAGGGGGGAGATAGCAATCAGCCCCAGCATTTT. Protein sequence: CASSLQGGDSNQPQHF.

This clonotype appeared a few times. J is TRBJ2-2 and V is TRBV27; D possibly uses TRBD1 or TRBD2 (5 bases each). V dropped 6 bases and J dropped 3 bases, with 11 bases sitting between them. Germline CDR1 and CDR2: MNHEY and SMNVEV (reference sequence). The CDR3 has 14 residues. CDR3 region: CASSWGRDTGELFF. Here the CDR3 DNA reads TGTGCCAGCAGCTGGGGACGGGACACCGGGGAGCTGTTTTTT.

This rearrangement joins TRBV5-1 to TRBJ2-6; 8 nucleotides line up with TRBD1. The J segment lost 0 bases and the V segment lost 1 base, leaving 6 bases of the junction unmatched. The CDR3 runs to 18 residues. Per the germline V gene, CDR1 is SGHRS and CDR2 is YFSETQ. CDR3 protein: CASSLIPTGGSGANVLTF. CDR3 coding DNA: TGCGCCAGCAGCTTGATCCCCACAGGGGGCTCTGGGGCCAACGTCCTGACTTTC.

This clonotype occurred a few times. The chain combines TRBV29-1 with TRBJ2-7; unclear D gene. This CDR3 has 12 amino acids. Germline loops: CDR1 SQVTM, CDR2 ANQGSEA. Trimming removed 5 bases at V and 0 bases at J, with 8 bases between. The CDR3 DNA reads as TGCAGCGTTTCAGAAAGCTCCTACGAGCAGTACTTC. Its protein is CSVSESSYEQYF.

This clonotype has more than one count but fewer than ten. The CDR3 here is CASSSGPLRGETQYF. The CDR3 DNA reads TGCGCCAGCAGCTCGGGACCTCTAAGGGGAGAGACCCAGTACTTC. The chain couples TRBV4-3 to TRBJ2-5; D may match TRBD1 or TRBD2 (5 bases each). This CDR3 spans 15 amino acids. CDR1 and CDR2 (germline): LGHNA, YSLEER. V lost 5 bases to trimming and J lost 4 bases, with 17 bases between them.

The rearrangement uses TRBV24-1 and TRBJ2-3; possibly TRBD2 for D (6 bases). The CDR3 contains 16 residues. CDR1 is KGHDR and CDR2 is SFDVKD in the germline V gene. The V end lost 3 bases, the J end lost 3 bases, and 15 bases lay between the germline ends. The CDR3 reads CATSDMNSRGTDTQYF. DNA of the CDR3: TGTGCCACCAGTGATATGAACTCCCGGGGGACAGATACGCAGTATTTT.

Ten or more counts support this clonotype. V is TRBV5-1 and J is TRBJ1-3; D remains ambiguous. Trimming removed 4 bases at V and 0 bases at J, with 14 bases between. The CDR3 totals 16 residues. Germline V gene sequence: CDR1 SGHRS, CDR2 YFSETQ. CDR3 in amino acids: CASSPREAYSGNTIYF. The DNA of the CDR3 is TGCGCCAGCAGCCCCCGCGAGGCTTACTCTGGAAACACCATATATTTT.

A few counts support this clonotype. The chain recombines TRBV29-1 with TRBJ2-7; D remains unclear. This CDR3 has 11 amino acids. The germline V and J ends were trimmed by 4 bases and 3 bases, with 7 bases remaining between them. Per germline, CDR1 SQVTM and CDR2 ANQGSEA. CDR3 in DNA: TGCAGCGTTGGCCAGAACTACGAGCAGTACTTC. It codes for CSVGQNYEQYF.

Here the CDR3 DNA reads TGCGCCAGCAGCTCCCGCGGGGGCAACAACAATGAGCAGTTCTTC. Its protein product is CASSSRGGNNNEQFF. The rearrangement joins TRBV5-1 to TRBJ2-1, with D maybe TRBD2 (7 bases). This CDR3 region has 15 residues. V gave up 3 bases and J gave up 5 bases, with 15 bases separating them. In germline, CDR1 is SGHRS, CDR2 YFSETQ.

The chain carries TRBV12-3 or TRBV12-4 and TRBJ2-3; 8 bases are a match to TRBD2. This CDR3 comprises 13 residues. Trimming took 5 bases from V and 10 from J; bases not matched to a gene: 8. The CDR3 DNA reads TGTGCCAGCAGTCAGCGGACTAGCTCCCCGCAGTATTTT. Translation gives CASSQRTSSPQYF.

The rearrangement links TRBV5-1 to TRBJ2-2, with 9 bases aligning to TRBD2. The CDR3 loop spans 16 amino acids. CDR1 and CDR2 (germline): SGHRS, YFSETQ. Trimming at V came to 5 bases and at J to 4 bases, leaving 9 bases not matched to a gene. The CDR3 sequence is CASRPTGLASTGELFF. Written as DNA, the CDR3 is TGCGCCAGCAGACCCACGGGACTAGCAAGCACCGGGGAGCTGTTTTTT.

This chain uses TRBV20-1 with TRBJ1-5, with D maybe TRBD1 (5 bases). Trimming stripped 3 bases from V and 5 bases from J, with 8 bases between. CDR3 length: 12 residues. Germline V gene data show CDR1 as DFQATT and CDR2 as SNEGSKA (reference sequence). In DNA form, the CDR3 reads TGCAGTGCTAGGGGGGGGGATCAGCCCCAGCATTTT. It yields the protein CSARGGDQPQHF.

This chain joins TRBV3-1 and TRBJ2-1, with TRBD2 matching 7 bases. The length of the CDR3 is 13 residues. CDR1 and CDR2 from the germline V gene are LGHDT and YNNKEL (reference sequence). V dropped 4 bases and J dropped 6; count of bases not matched to a gene: 3. The CDR3 loop reads CASSRASGNEQFF. The CDR3 coding sequence is TGTGCCAGCAGCCGGGCTAGCGGCAATGAGCAGTTCTTC.

The J gene is TRBJ2-3, the V gene TRBV7-9; D is unresolved. Germline lookup yields CDR1 SEHNR and CDR2 FQNEAQ (reference sequence). V was trimmed by 5 bases and J by 3 bases, leaving 15 bases between them. CDR3 length: 15 amino acids. CDR3 nucleotides: TGTGCCAGCAGCCCCCACGGTTCCATGACAGATACGCAGTATTTT. Translation: CASSPHGSMTDTQYF.

This clonotype was counted between two and nine times. The DNA of the CDR3 is TGTGCCAGCAGCTTAGCGATTCAAGGAAATGGCTACACCTTC. Residues: CASSLAIQGNGYTF. The chain recombines TRBV7-2 with TRBJ1-2; D gene uncertain. Germline values: CDR1 SGHTA, CDR2 FQGNSA. Trimming left V 0 bases short and J 6 bases short, with 11 bases between. CDR3 length: 14 residues.

The chain is built from TRBV13 and TRBJ1-2, with 7 bases matching TRBD1. The V gene's germline CDR1 is PRHDT and CDR2 FYEKMQ (reference sequence). V lost 8 bases and J lost 3; bases outside the gene matches: 9. This CDR3 is 14 amino acids long. CDR3 residues: CASRRLGTDYGYTF. Written as DNA, the CDR3 is TGTGCCAGCCGCCGTTTAGGGACAGACTATGGCTACACCTTC.

This chain connects TRBV20-1 to TRBJ2-1; TRBD2 matches at 9 bases. Trimming cost V 4 bases and J 0 bases; bases outside gene matches: 13. Germline V gives CDR1 DFQATT, CDR2 SNEGSKA (reference sequence). This CDR3 is 18 amino acids long. As DNA, the CDR3 is TGCAGTGCTACCCAATCGCGGGGGGGTCCCCCCTCCTACAATGAGCAGTTCTTC. Translating it yields CSATQSRGGPPSYNEQFF.

There are a few counts of this clonotype. The chain couples TRBV5-1 to TRBJ2-2; the D gene is possibly TRBD2 (5 bases). This CDR3 contains 15 residues. Germline CDR1 reads SGHRS; CDR2 reads YFSETQ. Trimming took 5 bases from V and 0 from J, leaving 11 bases between them. In DNA, the CDR3 is TGCGCCAGCAGTCGGGCGGGTGCGAACACCGGGGAGCTGTTTTTT. Its protein product is CASSRAGANTGELFF. Complete variable domain (other parts from reference TRBV5-1 and TRBJ2-2): KAGVTQTPRYLIKTRGQQVTLSCSPISGHRSVSWYQQTPGQGLQFLFEYFSETQRNKGNFPGRFSGRQFSNSRSEMNVSTLELGDSALYLCASSRAGANTGELFFGEGSRLTVL.

The chain uses TRBV21-1 and TRBJ2-2. TRBV21-1 is classified as a pseudogene. The CDR3 totals 13 residues. Written as DNA, the CDR3 is TGTGCCAGCAGTGAGGAGAACACCGGGGAGCTGTTTTTT. Translation gives CASSEENTGELFF.